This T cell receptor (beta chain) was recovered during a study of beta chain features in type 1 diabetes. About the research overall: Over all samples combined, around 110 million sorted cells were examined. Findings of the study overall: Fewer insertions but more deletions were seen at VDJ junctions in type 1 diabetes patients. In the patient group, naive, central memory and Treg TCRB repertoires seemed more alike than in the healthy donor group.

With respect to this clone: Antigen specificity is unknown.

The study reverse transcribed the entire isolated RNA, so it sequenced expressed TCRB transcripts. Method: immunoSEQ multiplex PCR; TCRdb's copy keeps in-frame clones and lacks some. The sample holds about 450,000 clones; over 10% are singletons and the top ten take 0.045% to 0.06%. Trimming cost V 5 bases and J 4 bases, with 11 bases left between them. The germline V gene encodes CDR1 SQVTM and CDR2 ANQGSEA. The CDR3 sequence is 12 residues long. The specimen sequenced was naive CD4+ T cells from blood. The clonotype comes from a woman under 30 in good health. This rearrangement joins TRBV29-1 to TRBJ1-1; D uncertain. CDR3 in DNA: TGCAGCGTTCAAGCGGGGTTCACTGAAGCTTTCTTT. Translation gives CSVQAGFTEAFF.